This TCR beta chain was recorded in a study of regulatory T cells in long-lasting Graves disease. General study points: TCR diversity in persistent Graves' patients was below that of newly diagnosed ones.

Arm-PCR of CDR3 regions and iRepertoire HTBI primers were the basis on which TCR beta libraries were built. TCRdb reprocessed the multiplex PCR reads via MiXCR and lists one record per CDR3 protein. Of some 220,000 distinct CDR3 sequences in the sample, around a fifth are singletons; the top ten hold 10% to 15%. About this clonotype: Its specificity is unknown.

CDR3 length: 13 residues. J lost 2 bases, V lost 3 bases, and 1 base had no gene match. Looked up from germline, CDR1 is SGHRS and CDR2 is YFSETQ. This sample's time point: newly diagnosed GD, antithyroid drugs for less than 3 months. Preparation of the TCR library used RNA extracted from PBMCs. These sequences were also reported in another study, on T cells in Graves' hyperthyroidism and ophthalmopathy. That source adds: An initial round of RT-PCR targeting the TCR CDR3 relied on the HTBI primer set.

The starting material was peripheral blood mononuclear cells (PBMCs), obtained at new diagnosis, from a patient treated with antithyroid drugs. This receptor was identified in a woman in her 30s with Graves disease. V usage is TRBV5-1 and J usage is TRBJ1-2; 7 nucleotides line up with TRBD1. CDR3 DNA: TGCGCCAGCAGCTGGGACAGAAACTATGGCTACACCTTC. The encoded protein is CASSWDRNYGYTF.